This T cell receptor beta chain appears in the sequencing data of a study of T cells in tuberculosis. From germline, CDR1 is SGDLS and CDR2 YYNGEE. The ends were cut back, 4 bases at V and 0 bases at J, with 11 bases in the middle. The CDR3 runs 15 residues. Cells were sorted from thawed PBMC rested overnight and stained with GMM-loaded CD1B tetramer, viability dye and anti-CD3. The CD1B tetramers carried C32 glucose monomycolate purified from Rhodococcus equi. The data were produced by immunoSEQ multiplex PCR, yet TCRdb's version contains in-frame clones alone and is incomplete. The sample carries approximately 88,000 clones, approximately 91% recorded once.

Material for sequencing was CD1b-GMM tetramer-negative cells sorted from PBMCs. The V gene is TRBV9, the J gene TRBJ1-5, with D hard to call. The sequence came from an adult woman with latent tuberculosis. The CDR3 DNA reads TGTGCCAGCAGCCCTACAGCCTATAGCAATCAGCCCCAGCATTTT. Translated: CASSPTAYSNQPQHF.